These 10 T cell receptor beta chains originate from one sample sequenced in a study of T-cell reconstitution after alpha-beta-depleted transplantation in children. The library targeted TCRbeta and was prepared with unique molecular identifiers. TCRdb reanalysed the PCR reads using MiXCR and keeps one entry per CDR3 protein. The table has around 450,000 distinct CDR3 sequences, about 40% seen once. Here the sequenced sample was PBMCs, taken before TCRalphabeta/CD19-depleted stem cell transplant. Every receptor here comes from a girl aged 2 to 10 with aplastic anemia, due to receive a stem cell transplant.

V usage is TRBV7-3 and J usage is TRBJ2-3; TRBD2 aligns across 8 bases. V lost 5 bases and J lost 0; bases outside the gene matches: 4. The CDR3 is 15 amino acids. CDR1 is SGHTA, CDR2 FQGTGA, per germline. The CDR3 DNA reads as TGTGCCAGCAGCGAGAGCGGGGGAAGCACAGATACGCAGTATTTT. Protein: CASSESGGSTDTQYF.

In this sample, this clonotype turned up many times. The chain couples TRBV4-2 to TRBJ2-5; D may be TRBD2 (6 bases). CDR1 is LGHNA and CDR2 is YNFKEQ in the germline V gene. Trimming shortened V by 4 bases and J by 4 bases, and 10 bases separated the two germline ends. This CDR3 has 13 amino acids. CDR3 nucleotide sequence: TGTGCCAGCAGCCGTGACGGGGGAGAGACCCAGTACTTC. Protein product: CASSRDGGETQYF.

CDR3 amino acids: CASSLEAPRGVDTQYF. In DNA form, the CDR3 reads TGCGCCAGCAGCTTGGAGGCTCCCCGCGGGGTAGATACGCAGTATTTT. The gene calls are TRBV5-1 and TRBJ2-3; maybe TRBD2 (6 bases). V was pared by 0 bases and J by 5 bases, with 16 bases between. The CDR3 contains 16 residues. Germline CDR1 and CDR2: SGHRS and YFSETQ.

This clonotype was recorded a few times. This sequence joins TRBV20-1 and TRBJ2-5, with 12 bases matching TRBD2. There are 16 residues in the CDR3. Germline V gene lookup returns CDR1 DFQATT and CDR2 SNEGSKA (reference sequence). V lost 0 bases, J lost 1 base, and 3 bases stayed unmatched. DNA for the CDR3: TGCAGTGCTAGAGATCTAGCGGGAGGGGTCCAAGAGACCCAGTACTTC. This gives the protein CSARDLAGGVQETQYF.

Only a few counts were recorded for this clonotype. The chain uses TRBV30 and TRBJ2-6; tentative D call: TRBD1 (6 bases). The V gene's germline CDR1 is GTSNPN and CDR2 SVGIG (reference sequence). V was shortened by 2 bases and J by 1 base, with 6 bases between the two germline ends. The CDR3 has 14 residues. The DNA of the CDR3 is TGTGCCTGGAGTAGGGGGTCTGGGGCCAACGTCCTGACTTTC. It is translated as CAWSRGSGANVLTF.

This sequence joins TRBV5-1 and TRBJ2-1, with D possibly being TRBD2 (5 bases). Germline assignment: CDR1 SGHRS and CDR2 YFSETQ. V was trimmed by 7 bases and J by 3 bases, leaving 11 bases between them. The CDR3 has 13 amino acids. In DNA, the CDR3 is TGCGCCAGCGCCCCCCGGGGCTACAATGAGCAGTTCTTC. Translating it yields CASAPRGYNEQFF.

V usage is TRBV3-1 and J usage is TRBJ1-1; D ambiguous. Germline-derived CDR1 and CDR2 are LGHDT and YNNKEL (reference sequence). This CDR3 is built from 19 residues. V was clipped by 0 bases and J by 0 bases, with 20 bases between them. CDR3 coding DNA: TGTGCCAGCAGCCAAGAGCGCCAGAGGAGTCTAAACCTGAACACTGAAGCTTTCTTT. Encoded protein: CASSQERQRSLNLNTEAFF.

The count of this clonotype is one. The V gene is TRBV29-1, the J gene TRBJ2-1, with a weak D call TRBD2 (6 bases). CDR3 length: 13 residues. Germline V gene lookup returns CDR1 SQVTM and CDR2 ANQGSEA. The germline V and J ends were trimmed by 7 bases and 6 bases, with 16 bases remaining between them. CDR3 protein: CSATAGPGNEQFF. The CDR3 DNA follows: TGCAGCGCCACGGCGGGGCCGGGCAATGAGCAGTTCTTC.

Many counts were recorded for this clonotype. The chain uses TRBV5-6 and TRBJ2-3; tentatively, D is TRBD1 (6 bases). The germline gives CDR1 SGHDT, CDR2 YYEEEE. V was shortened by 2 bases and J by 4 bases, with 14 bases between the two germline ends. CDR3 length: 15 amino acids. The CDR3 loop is CASSFDRKGADTQYF. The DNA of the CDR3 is TGTGCCAGCAGCTTCGACAGGAAAGGGGCAGATACGCAGTATTTT.

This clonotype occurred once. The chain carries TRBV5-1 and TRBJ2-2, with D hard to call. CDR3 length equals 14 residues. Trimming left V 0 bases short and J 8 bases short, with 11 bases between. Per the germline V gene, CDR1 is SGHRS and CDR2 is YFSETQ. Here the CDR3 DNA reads TGCGCCAGCAGCTTGGATATAGCTCCAGGGGAGCTGTTTTTT. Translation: CASSLDIAPGELFF.